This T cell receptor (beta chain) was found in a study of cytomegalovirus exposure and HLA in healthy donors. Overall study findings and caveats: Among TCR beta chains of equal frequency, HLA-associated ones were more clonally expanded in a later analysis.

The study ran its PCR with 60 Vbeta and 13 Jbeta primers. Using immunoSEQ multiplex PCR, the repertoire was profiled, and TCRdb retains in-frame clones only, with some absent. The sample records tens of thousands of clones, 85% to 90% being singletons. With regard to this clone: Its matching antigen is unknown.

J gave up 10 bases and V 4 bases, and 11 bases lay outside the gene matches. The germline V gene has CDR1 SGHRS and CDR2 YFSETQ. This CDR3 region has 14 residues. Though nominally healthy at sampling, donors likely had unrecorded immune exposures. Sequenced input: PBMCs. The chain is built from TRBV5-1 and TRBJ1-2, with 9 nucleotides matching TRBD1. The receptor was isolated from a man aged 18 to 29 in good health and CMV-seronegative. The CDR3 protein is CASSQPGQGSNYTF. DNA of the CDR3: TGCGCCAGCAGCCAACCGGGACAGGGAAGTAACTACACCTTC.